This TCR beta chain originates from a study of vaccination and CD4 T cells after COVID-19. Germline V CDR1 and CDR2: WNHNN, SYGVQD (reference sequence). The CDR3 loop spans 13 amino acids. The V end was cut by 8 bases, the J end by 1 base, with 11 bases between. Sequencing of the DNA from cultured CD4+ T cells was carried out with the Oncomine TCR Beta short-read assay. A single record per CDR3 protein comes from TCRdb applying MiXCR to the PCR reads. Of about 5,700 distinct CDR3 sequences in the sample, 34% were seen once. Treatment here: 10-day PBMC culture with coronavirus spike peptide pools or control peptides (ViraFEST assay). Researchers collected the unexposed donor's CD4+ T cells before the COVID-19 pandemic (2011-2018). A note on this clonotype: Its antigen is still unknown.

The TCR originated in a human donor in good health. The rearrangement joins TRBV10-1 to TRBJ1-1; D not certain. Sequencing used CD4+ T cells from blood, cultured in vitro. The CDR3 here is CASRHNPNTEAFF. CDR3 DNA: TGCGCCAGCCGACATAACCCGAACACTGAAGCTTTCTTT.